Following are 19 T cell receptor beta chains from one sample sequenced in a study of T-cell memory formation after mild COVID-19. MiXCR was run by TCRdb on the 5' RACE reads, yielding one entry per CDR3 protein. The sample carries almost 550,000 distinct CDR3 sequences, about a fifth recorded once. The sample comprised PBMCs or a T cell subset sorted from them (not recorded which). Receptors originate from an adult woman who had mild COVID-19 (a few samples of this study predate the infection). Cell type and time point are not known.

This clonotype was observed a few times. The V gene is TRBV12-3 or TRBV12-4, the J gene TRBJ2-6; 11 positions agree with TRBD2. V shed 4 bases and J 2 bases; nucleotides not matched to a gene: 7. The CDR3 runs to 18 residues. Here the CDR3 reads CASSSVAGGPAGANVLTF. In DNA, the CDR3 is TGTGCCAGCAGTTCCGTAGCGGGGGGGCCGGCTGGGGCCAACGTCCTGACTTTC.

The chain has TRBV7-9 and TRBJ1-2; 10 bases match TRBD1. The CDR3 is made up of 14 amino acids. CDR1 SEHNR and CDR2 FQNEAQ come from the germline V gene (reference sequence). V lost 5 bases, J lost 5 bases, and 5 bases stayed unmatched. As DNA, the CDR3 is TGTGCCAGCAGCCTACGACAGGGGGCGTATGGCTACACCTTC. It translates to CASSLRQGAYGYTF.

This chain links TRBV9 with TRBJ1-6; D unresolved. Per germline, CDR1 SGDLS and CDR2 YYNGEE. Trimming took off 3 bases at V and 0 bases at J, with 16 bases between the two ends. This CDR3 has 18 residues. The CDR3 DNA follows: TGTGCCAGCAGCGCCACCTCTACCCGCAGCTCCTATAATTCACCCCTCCACTTT. This translates into CASSATSTRSSYNSPLHF.

There are a few counts of this clonotype. The genes are TRBV9 and TRBJ2-7; 12 bases agree with TRBD1. The CDR3 spans 15 residues. Per the germline V gene, CDR1 is SGDLS and CDR2 is YYNGEE. V shed 0 bases and J 6 bases; nucleotides not matched to a gene: 4. The CDR3 reads CASSVGGTGGAEQYF. The CDR3 region has the DNA TGTGCCAGCAGCGTAGGAGGGACAGGGGGCGCCGAGCAGTACTTC.

The chain carries TRBV12-3 or TRBV12-4 and TRBJ1-2; no firm D call. The CDR3 totals 13 residues. V lost 6 bases and J 4 bases, leaving 12 bases between the germline ends. The CDR3 sequence is CASSPPAVYGYTF. In DNA form, the CDR3 reads TGTGCCAGCAGCCCTCCGGCGGTCTATGGCTACACCTTC.

The gene calls are TRBV6-6 and TRBJ1-1; the match to TRBD1 covers 8 bases. V lost 5 bases to trimming and J lost 5 bases; unmatched junction nucleotides: 4. CDR3 size: 13 residues. The germline V gene has CDR1 MNHNY and CDR2 SVGAGI (reference sequence). CDR3 nucleotides: TGTGCCAGCAGTCACAGGGGGGGGACTGAAGCTTTCTTT. It is translated as CASSHRGGTEAFF.

V usage is TRBV11-2 and J usage is TRBJ2-1, with 7 positions matching TRBD2. V lost 5 bases, J lost 7 bases, and 14 bases stayed unmatched. The CDR3 length is 16 residues. The germline CDR1 and CDR2 sequences are SGHAT and FQNNGV. In DNA, the CDR3 is TGTGCCAGCAGCCTCGTGGGGGGAGCGGGAAGGAATGAGCAGTTCTTC. It specifies CASSLVGGAGRNEQFF.

The chain combines TRBV27 with TRBJ2-1; TRBD1 agrees at 9 bases. The V gene's germline CDR1 is MNHEY and CDR2 SMNVEV (reference sequence). The CDR3 sequence is 15 residues long. V lost 7 bases to trimming and J lost 3 bases; unmatched junction nucleotides: 7. The CDR3 loop is CASTLGQGNYNEQFF. The CDR3 region has the DNA TGTGCCAGCACCCTGGGACAGGGCAACTACAATGAGCAGTTCTTC.

The V gene is TRBV7-2, the J gene TRBJ2-1; 7 nucleotides agree with TRBD1. J gave up 7 bases and V 4 bases, and 4 bases lay outside the gene matches. Germline V gene sequence: CDR1 SGHTA, CDR2 FQGNSA. This CDR3 comprises 13 residues. The CDR3: CASSYRQGNEQFF. The CDR3 DNA reads TGTGCCAGCAGCTATCGACAGGGAAATGAGCAGTTCTTC.

The CDR3 nucleotides read TGCAGCGTTCGTCACCCGGAGGCTTATGGGGGCTACACCTTC. Encoded protein: CSVRHPEAYGGYTF. This sequence joins TRBV29-1 and TRBJ1-2; no firm D call. The CDR3 loop spans 14 amino acids. Deletions cut 5 bases from V and 8 bases from J, with 21 bases between. From germline, CDR1 is SQVTM and CDR2 ANQGSEA.

The V and J genes are TRBV7-8 and TRBJ2-1; D might be TRBD2 (5 bases). Germline CDR1 and CDR2: SGHVS and FQNEAQ. V lost 6 bases and J lost 7, with 13 bases in between. The CDR3 has 13 residues. CDR3 nucleotide sequence: TGTGCCAGCAGTCGGACCCCGGGGAATGAGCAGTTCTTC. Its translation: CASSRTPGNEQFF.

This rearrangement joins TRBV5-1 to TRBJ2-2; tentative D call: TRBD2 (6 bases). Germline assignment: CDR1 SGHRS and CDR2 YFSETQ. This CDR3 spans 15 amino acids. The V end was cut by 4 bases, the J end by 6 bases, with 16 bases between. In DNA, the CDR3 is TGCGCCAGCAGCCTCGGGACCGGGGGACCCGGGGAGCTGTTTTTT. It codes for CASSLGTGGPGELFF.

The chain carries TRBV20-1 and TRBJ2-7; D is ambiguous. Trimming took 5 bases from V and 0 from J, leaving 17 bases between them. Looked up from germline, CDR1 is DFQATT and CDR2 is SNEGSKA (reference sequence). The CDR3 runs to 15 residues. This chain's CDR3 is CSAWSGLTSSYEQYF. The CDR3 DNA reads as TGCAGTGCTTGGAGTGGGCTTACAAGCTCCTACGAGCAGTACTTC.

This clonotype was counted only a few times. J is TRBJ2-7 and V is TRBV5-1; tentatively, D is TRBD2 (6 bases). Trimming stripped 5 bases from V and 5 bases from J, with 11 bases between. Germline V gene data show CDR1 as SGHRS and CDR2 as YFSETQ. The CDR3 has 12 residues. In nucleotides, the CDR3 is TGCGCCAGCAGGCGGGGCAACCACGAGCAGTACTTC. Residues: CASRRGNHEQYF.

J is TRBJ1-6 and V is TRBV18, with D uncertain. Trimming removed 3 bases from V and 7 bases from J, with 7 bases in between. Germline loops: CDR1 KGHSH, CDR2 LQKENI. CDR3 size: 13 residues. Here the CDR3 DNA reads TGTGCCAGCTCACCCAGTCCGAATTCACCCCTCCACTTT. Protein sequence: CASSPSPNSPLHF. The full variable domain, completed using reference TRBV18 and TRBJ1-6, is NAGVMQNPRHLVRRRGQEARLRCSPMKGHSHVYWYRQLPEEGLKFMVYLQKENIIDESGMPKERFSAEFPKEGPSILRIQQVVRGDSAAYFCASSPSPNSPLHFGNGTRLTVT.

This clonotype has only a few counts. The CDR3, as DNA: TGTGCCAGCAGCTGGGGACTAGCGTACGATGAGCAGTTCTTC. The encoded protein is CASSWGLAYDEQFF. The V gene is TRBV11-2, the J gene TRBJ2-1; 10 nucleotides line up with TRBD2. The CDR3 has 14 residues. After removal of 4 bases from V and 8 bases from J, the junction contained 5 bases not matched to a gene. In germline, CDR1 is SGHAT, CDR2 FQNNGV.

The chain couples TRBV4-1 to TRBJ2-3; D not resolved. From germline, CDR1 is MGHRA and CDR2 YSYEKL. This CDR3 region has 14 residues. With 1 base removed from V and 0 bases from J, the gap between germline ends came to 5 bases. CDR3 sequence (DNA): TGCGCCAGCAGCCAAGGGGGTAGCACAGATACGCAGTATTTT. This encodes CASSQGGSTDTQYF.

This clonotype has only a few counts. The chain employs TRBV4-1 and TRBJ2-1; no clear D gene. Trimming removed 3 bases at V and 9 bases at J, with 21 bases between. There are 16 residues in the CDR3. The germline CDR1 and CDR2 sequences are MGHRA and YSYEKL. The CDR3 nucleotides read TGCGCCAGCAGCCACCCCCCTGATATGATCGCTGGTGAGCAGTTCTTC. Translating gives CASSHPPDMIAGEQFF.

J is TRBJ2-7 and V is TRBV10-3; tentatively, D is TRBD1 (5 bases). CDR1 is ENHRY, CDR2 SYGVKD, per germline. This CDR3 contains 11 residues. V was cut by 10 bases and J by 4 bases, with 11 bases left in between. The CDR3 protein is CATTTAYEQYF. The DNA for the CDR3 is TGTGCCACTACGACAGCTTACGAGCAGTACTTC.